The present T cell receptor beta chain was sequenced within a study of T cell responses to AZD1222 COVID-19 vaccine. Remarks on this clone: Its antigen is as yet unknown.

General study results and limits: Donors, mostly white British, included more females; clonal diversity was possibly underestimated. Close to half of spike-specific TCRs reportedly recognize unmutated variant regions.

Profiled with immunoSEQ multiplex PCR; TCRdb holds only in-frame clones, not every one. The table records fewer than 200,000 clones, just over 90% of them present only once. The V end was cut by 0 bases, the J end by 4 bases, with 12 bases between. CDR3 length: 15 amino acids. Germline V gene lookup returns CDR1 MRHNA and CDR2 SNTAGT. The clonotype originates from an adult in good health. This rearrangement joins TRBV6-4 to TRBJ1-2; maybe TRBD1 (6 bases). The material sequenced was peripheral blood, taken on day 0 of AZD1222 vaccination. CDR3 sequence reads: CASSDSQEGGYGYTF. DNA of the CDR3: TGTGCCAGCAGTGACTCTCAGGAGGGGGGCTATGGCTACACCTTC.